This is a list of T cell receptor beta chains from one sample in a study of T-cell reconstitution after alpha-beta-depleted transplantation in children. TCRdb reprocessed the PCR reads via MiXCR and lists one record per CDR3 protein. The sample shows about 490,000 distinct CDR3 sequences, 10% to 13% of them seen only once. Sequencing was performed on PBMCs, taken before TCRalphabeta/CD19-depleted stem cell transplant. The receptors were gathered from a child aged 2-15 years with inherited bone marrow failure, due to receive a stem cell transplant. Both conserved end residues are part of each CDR3. D genes are given only for firm matches. Part of the rows lack a size; the others show once, few, many or a class for expanded clones.

cdr3_aa cdr3_nt j_call clone_size d_call v_call
CAWSGGADQPQHF TGTGCCTGGAGTGGCGGGGCGGATCAGCCCCAGCATTTT TRBJ1-5 many . TRBV30
CASETANTGELFF TGTGCCTCAGAGACCGCGAACACCGGGGAGCTGTTTTTT TRBJ2-2 many . TRBV28
CASSHGAEQFF TGTGCCAGCAGCCACGGGGCGGAGCAGTTCTTC TRBJ2-1 few . TRBV3-1
CASSPFGSGNTGELFF TGTGCCAGCAGCCCCTTCGGTAGCGGAAACACCGGGGAGCTGTTTTTT TRBJ2-2 many . TRBV7-2
CASSPVTYRVGETQYF TGTGCCAGCTCACCGGTAACGTACAGGGTGGGCGAGACCCAGTACTTC TRBJ2-5 few . TRBV18
CAWSLLAETDTQYF TGTGCCTGGAGTCTCCTAGCGGAAACAGATACGCAGTATTTT TRBJ2-3 . TRBD2 TRBV30
CASSLLRGAGYGYTF TGTGCCAGCAGTTTACTCAGGGGCGCTGGCTATGGCTACACCTTC TRBJ1-2 many . TRBV12-3/TRBV12-4
CASSFRQGLEPQHF TGTGCCAGCAGTTTTAGGCAGGGCCTTGAGCCCCAGCATTTT TRBJ1-5 . . TRBV12-3/TRBV12-4
CASSLDGPGSGLYNEQFF TGCGCCAGCAGCTTGGACGGCCCGGGGAGCGGACTTTACAATGAGCAGTTCTTC TRBJ2-1 many . TRBV5-1
CASSDDNQPQHF TGTGCCAGCAGTGACGACAATCAGCCCCAGCATTTT TRBJ1-5 . . TRBV6-1
CSVEFGDRGQGYEQYF TGCAGCGTTGAATTCGGGGACAGGGGGCAAGGTTACGAGCAGTACTTC TRBJ2-7 . TRBD1 TRBV29-1
CATSAEGWGTEAFF TGTGCCACCAGCGCGGAGGGCTGGGGCACTGAAGCTTTCTTT TRBJ1-1 many . TRBV15
CASRPRGGPSGANVLTF TGTGCCAGCAGACCGAGAGGGGGTCCCTCTGGGGCCAACGTCCTGACTTTC TRBJ2-6 . . TRBV7-2
CASMSYNEQFF TGTGCCTCCATGTCCTACAATGAGCAGTTCTTC TRBJ2-1 many . TRBV10-3
CASSHERRGQEFDEQFF TGCGCCAGCAGCCACGAGCGTCGTGGACAGGAGTTCGATGAGCAGTTCTTC TRBJ2-1 many TRBD1 TRBV4-3
CASSLLGQGYEQYF TGTGCCAGCAGTTTATTGGGACAGGGCTACGAGCAGTACTTC TRBJ2-7 many TRBD1 TRBV27
CASSFSGAKQFF TGTGCCAGCAGTTTCTCTGGGGCTAAGCAGTTCTTC TRBJ2-1 many . TRBV27
CASSLAQRLPTEQYF TGTGCCAGCAGCTTGGCCCAGCGCTTACCTACCGAGCAGTACTTC TRBJ2-7 many . TRBV5-5
CASNRQARNQPQHF TGTGCCAGCAATAGACAGGCTCGCAATCAGCCCCAGCATTTT TRBJ1-5 . . TRBV19
CASSSLGWDRQETQYF TGTGCCAGCAGCTCCTTAGGCTGGGACAGACAAGAGACCCAGTACTTC TRBJ2-5 few TRBD1 TRBV7-9
CASSGQGATPTNTEAFF TGCGCCAGCAGCGGACAGGGGGCTACGCCCACGAACACTGAAGCTTTCTTT TRBJ1-1 few TRBD1 TRBV5-1
CAICLGGGREETQYF TGTGCCATCTGTTTAGGCGGGGGGAGGGAAGAGACCCAGTACTTC TRBJ2-5 . TRBD2 TRBV27
CSVVLHHRGWTEAFF TGCAGCGTTGTACTACACCACAGGGGGTGGACTGAAGCTTTCTTT TRBJ1-1 many TRBD1 TRBV29-1
CASSVGLAFEETQYF TGCGCCAGCAGCGTGGGGCTCGCCTTTGAAGAGACCCAGTACTTC TRBJ2-5 many . TRBV5-1
CASSPIYGIAYNEQFF TGTGCCAGCAGCCCGATATACGGGATAGCCTACAATGAGCAGTTCTTC TRBJ2-1 many . TRBV7-8
CASSTRQSSYEQYF TGTGCCAGCAGTACTCGACAGAGCTCCTACGAGCAGTACTTC TRBJ2-7 many . TRBV6-5
CASSQNTGGSQPQHF TGTGCCAGCAGCCAAAATACAGGGGGCTCTCAGCCCCAGCATTTT TRBJ1-5 . TRBD1 TRBV4-2
CASSATSGSTDTQYF TGTGCCAGCAGTGCGACTAGCGGGAGCACAGATACGCAGTATTTT TRBJ2-3 many TRBD2 TRBV27
CAWSTGETQYF TGTGCCTGGAGTACCGGGGAGACCCAGTACTTC TRBJ2-5 . . TRBV30
CSAATGSNQPQHF TGCAGTGCGGCGACTGGGAGCAATCAGCCCCAGCATTTT TRBJ1-5 many . TRBV20-1
CASSLFPGVNTEAFF TGTGCCAGCAGTTTATTCCCAGGGGTGAACACTGAAGCTTTCTTT TRBJ1-1 few . TRBV27
CARGPGVLCYNEQFF TGTGCCAGGGGCCCCGGGGTCCTGTGCTACAATGAGCAGTTCTTC TRBJ2-1 . . TRBV25-1
CSAISTGAGYF TGCAGTGCCATTTCAACAGGAGCCGGGTACTTC TRBJ2-7 . . TRBV20-1
CASSLGRGRDRTDTQYF TGCGCCAGCAGCTTGGGTCGCGGGAGGGATCGCACAGATACGCAGTATTTT TRBJ2-3 many TRBD2 TRBV5-1
CASSPDRVGTDTQYF TGCGCCAGCAGTCCCGACAGGGTAGGCACAGATACGCAGTATTTT TRBJ2-3 many TRBD1 TRBV10-1
CASPTKTNTDTQYF TGTGCCAGCCCAACCAAAACAAACACAGATACGCAGTATTTT TRBJ2-3 . . TRBV14
CATTDGSTGPWEQFF TGTGCCACCACAGACGGTAGCACAGGCCCCTGGGAGCAGTTCTTC TRBJ2-1 few . TRBV12-3/TRBV12-4